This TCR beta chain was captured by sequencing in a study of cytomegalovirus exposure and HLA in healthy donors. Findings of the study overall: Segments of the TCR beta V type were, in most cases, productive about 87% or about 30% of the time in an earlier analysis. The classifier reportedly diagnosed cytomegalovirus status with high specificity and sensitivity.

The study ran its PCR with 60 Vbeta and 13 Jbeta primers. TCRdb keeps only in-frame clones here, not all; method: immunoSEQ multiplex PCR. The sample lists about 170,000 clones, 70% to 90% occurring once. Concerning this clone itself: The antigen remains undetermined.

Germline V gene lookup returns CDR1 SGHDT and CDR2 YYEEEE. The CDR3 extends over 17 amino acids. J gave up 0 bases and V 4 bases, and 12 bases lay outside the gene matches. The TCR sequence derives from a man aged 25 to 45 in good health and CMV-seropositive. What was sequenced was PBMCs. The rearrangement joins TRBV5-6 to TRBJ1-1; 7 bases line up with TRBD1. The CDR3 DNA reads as TGTGCCAGCAGCCTACTCCAGGGGGGAACCATGAACACTGAAGCTTTCTTT. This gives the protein CASSLLQGGTMNTEAFF.